The rows below give T cell receptor beta chains drawn from one sample of a study of CXCR3-negative and CXCR3-positive naive CD8 T cells. Following a re-call of the 5' RACE reads, TCRdb has one entry per CDR3 protein and lacks DNA. The listing contains roughly 24,000 distinct CDR3 sequences. Sequencing was done on a sample of naive CXCR3- CD8+ T cells from blood. All receptors derive from a human donor in good health. Some clones in this sample may be carry-over from other donors' samples. The CDR3 runs from the conserved cysteine through the conserved F or W. Each record gives: V gene, J gene, clone size, CDR3 protein. Only some rows state a clone size, as once, few, many or a class for expanded clones.

>TRBV29-1|TRBJ2-7|NA
CSVRTGTTYEQYF
>TRBV14|TRBJ2-4|medium-sized
CASSQSRSSAKNIQYF
>TRBV27|TRBJ1-2|NA
CASSPGTGNYGYTF
>TRBV12-3/TRBV12-4|TRBJ2-5|NA
CASSLAGQGQETQYF
>TRBV4-3|TRBJ2-7|NA
CASSQVYRGSSYEQYF
>TRBV11-3|TRBJ1-1|medium-sized
CASSAGQPNTEAFF
>TRBV28|TRBJ2-1|NA
CASEGLGDHEQFF
>TRBV4-3|TRBJ2-1|NA
CASSQVRSAKSGQFF
>TRBV6-1|TRBJ1-1|NA
CASSEWQENTEAFF
>TRBV2|TRBJ2-3|NA
CASSETSQGKGTDTQYF
>TRBV15|TRBJ2-3|NA
CATSRIVEGTQYF
>TRBV5-1|TRBJ2-2|NA
CASSLGGNTGELFF
>TRBV5-1|TRBJ2-1|NA
CASSLEGSGSAYNEQFF
>TRBV7-9|TRBJ1-1|NA
CASSLITGSTEAFF